The 20 T cell receptor beta chains below all came from one sample that was sequenced in a study of immune cell composition in non-small cell lung cancer. The repertoire was sequenced with immunoSEQ multiplex PCR; TCRdb's copy has only in-frame clones and lacks some. The table lists some 7,000 clones, 80% to 90% of them singletons, with roughly an eighth in the top ten. Normal lung sampling was at least 3 cm from the tumour, as distant as possible. The sequencing input was non-adjacent lung tissue. Receptors were obtained from a human donor with non-small cell lung cancer.

The chain carries TRBV28 and TRBJ2-5, with D tentatively TRBD2 (5 bases). Deletions cut 5 bases from V and 2 bases from J, with 21 bases between. The CDR3 has 17 amino acids. CDR1 is MDHEN, CDR2 SYDVKM, per germline. The DNA for the CDR3 is TGTGCCAGCAGTCCCCCACGGGGAAGAAGTAGGCAAGAGACCCAGTACTTC. It encodes CASSPPRGRSRQETQYF.

The CDR3 protein is CASSLFWGTLSNEQFF. In DNA form, the CDR3 reads TGTGCCAGCAGTTTATTTTGGGGTACGCTCTCCAATGAGCAGTTCTTC. This chain joins TRBV28 and TRBJ2-1; D gene ambiguous. CDR3 length: 16 residues. V lost 1 base, J lost 6 bases, and 16 bases lay in between. CDR1 and CDR2 from the germline V gene are MDHEN and SYDVKM.

The genes are TRBV15 and TRBJ2-2; D might be TRBD1 (6 bases). Germline-derived CDR1 and CDR2 are LNHNV and YYDKDF (reference sequence). Trimming removed 4 bases from V and 7 bases from J, with 19 bases in between. The CDR3 is 16 residues long. In nucleotides, the CDR3 is TGTGCCACCAGCAAACTCTTTAACAGGGCACTCGGGGAGCTGTTTTTT. Translation gives CATSKLFNRALGELFF.

This clone was counted only a few times. This chain links TRBV11-2 with TRBJ2-7, with D perhaps matching TRBD2 (5 bases). The CDR3 runs to 12 residues. Germline CDR1 SGHAT, CDR2 FQNNGV. The V end lost 3 bases, the J end lost 4 bases, and 7 bases lay between the germline ends. The CDR3 reads CASSFSGYEQYF. CDR3 nucleotides: TGTGCCAGCAGCTTTTCGGGGTACGAGCAGTACTTC.

The chain combines TRBV7-2 with TRBJ1-1; TRBD1 agrees at 7 bases. The CDR3 spans 13 residues. Trimming took 1 base from V and 6 from J; bases not matched to a gene: 2. Germline V lookup: CDR1 SGHTA, CDR2 FQGNSA. CDR3 in amino acids: CASSLDQGAEAFF. Written as DNA, the CDR3 is TGTGCCAGCAGCTTAGATCAGGGGGCTGAAGCTTTCTTT.

The CDR3 loop reads CASSLKLAGGYEQYF. The CDR3 DNA sequence: TGCGCCAGCAGCCTTAAACTAGCGGGGGGATACGAGCAGTACTTC. The rearrangement uses TRBV5-1 and TRBJ2-7, with TRBD2 identical over 12 bases. Germline loops: CDR1 SGHRS, CDR2 YFSETQ. J lost 4 bases, V lost 4 bases, and 6 bases had no gene match. The CDR3 has 15 amino acids.

This clone is large (0.1 to 1%). Other nucleotide sequences in the sample specify the same CDR3. This chain uses TRBV5-6 with TRBJ1-1, with D tentatively TRBD1 (6 bases). Trimming pared 5 bases from V and 1 base from J, leaving 9 bases between. From germline, CDR1 is SGHDT and CDR2 YYEEEE. This CDR3 is built from 13 residues. CDR3: CASRGTRNTEAFF. As DNA, the CDR3 is TGTGCCAGCAGGGGGACAAGGAACACTGAAGCTTTCTTT.

The V gene is TRBV28, the J gene TRBJ2-7; TRBD2 agrees at 7 bases. This CDR3 has 14 residues. The junction had 12 bases not matched to a gene; V was cut back by 7 bases and J by 6 bases. Looked up from germline, CDR1 is MDHEN and CDR2 is SYDVKM. The CDR3 DNA is TGTGCCAGCACGGGGAGGGAGTATCGTTCCGAGCAGTACTTC. Translation gives CASTGREYRSEQYF.

This clone has only a few counts. The gene calls are TRBV5-1 and TRBJ1-6; D remains ambiguous. CDR3 length equals 15 residues. The germline CDR1 and CDR2 sequences are SGHRS and YFSETQ. Trimming took 7 bases from V and 0 from J, leaving 11 bases between them. CDR3 coding DNA: TGCGCCAGCGCGGACCTAGGCTCCTATAATTCACCCCTCCACTTT. Translating gives CASADLGSYNSPLHF.

This chain uses TRBV10-3 with TRBJ2-3; 9 nucleotides match TRBD1. Unmatched junction bases numbered 1, after V lost 0 bases and J lost 3 bases. CDR1 is ENHRY and CDR2 is SYGVKD in the germline V gene. This CDR3 region has 15 residues. The CDR3 loop reads CAISESGTGTDTQYF. The CDR3 DNA follows: TGTGCCATCAGTGAGTCCGGGACAGGGACAGATACGCAGTATTTT.

The chain is built from TRBV6-5 and TRBJ1-5; no firm D call. The CDR3 has 14 amino acids. V shed 5 bases and J shed 5 bases, with 13 bases lying between them. Germline V gene lookup returns CDR1 MNHEY and CDR2 SVGAGI. CDR3 nucleotide sequence: TGTGCCAGCAGTCCTATACATCGCGATCAGCCCCAGCATTTT. Translated, it gives CASSPIHRDQPQHF.

The chain links TRBV7-9 to TRBJ1-5, with 8 bases identical to TRBD1. The length of the CDR3 is 14 residues. The J segment lost 3 bases and the V segment lost 5 bases, leaving 3 bases of the junction unmatched. The V gene's germline CDR1 is SEHNR and CDR2 FQNEAQ (reference sequence). The CDR3 is CASSRQGNNQPQHF. The CDR3 nucleotides are TGTGCCAGCAGCCGACAGGGGAACAATCAGCCCCAGCATTTT. Complete variable domain (other parts from reference TRBV7-9 and TRBJ1-5): DTGVSQNPRHKITKRGQNVTFRCDPISEHNRLYWYRQTLGQGPEFLTYFQNEAQLEKSRLLSDRFSAERPKGSFSTLEIQRTEQGDSAMYLCASSRQGNNQPQHFGDGTRLSIL.

V gene TRBV9 combines with J gene TRBJ1-6, with D tentatively TRBD1 (6 bases). From germline, CDR1 is SGDLS and CDR2 YYNGEE. This CDR3 has 14 residues. The germline V and J ends were trimmed by 7 bases and 9 bases, with 17 bases remaining between them. CDR3 residues: CASGSLGATSPLHF. The CDR3 coding sequence is TGTGCCAGCGGATCGTTGGGGGCGACTTCACCCCTCCACTTT.

This clone is a singleton in its sample. The chain recombines TRBV14 with TRBJ1-2; TRBD1 matches at 9 bases. There are 17 residues in the CDR3. V gave up 4 bases and J gave up 3 bases; unmatched junction bases: 12. Germline loops: CDR1 SGHDN, CDR2 FVKESK. The CDR3 region is CASSPPGQGLKDYGYTF. CDR3 sequence (DNA): TGTGCCAGCAGCCCACCGGGACAGGGCCTTAAAGACTATGGCTACACCTTC.

This clone was seen once. The V gene is TRBV5-1, the J gene TRBJ2-1; D is undetermined. The CDR3 consists of 16 residues. Germline CDR1 is SGHRS and CDR2 is YFSETQ. V lost 5 bases and J 1 base, leaving 16 bases between the germline ends. As DNA, the CDR3 is TGCGCCAGCAGTTCAGTTACAGCATGGTCCTACAATGAGCAGTTCTTC. Protein sequence: CASSSVTAWSYNEQFF.

The rearrangement links TRBV5-1 to TRBJ1-1; 7 bases agree with TRBD1. In germline, CDR1 is SGHRS, CDR2 YFSETQ. After removal of 1 base from V and 4 bases from J, the junction contained 7 bases not matched to a gene. CDR3 size: 15 residues. In DNA, the CDR3 is TGCGCCAGCAGCTTGTCGACAGGGTCGGGCACTGAAGCTTTCTTT. This translates into CASSLSTGSGTEAFF. The full variable domain, rest sourced from reference TRBV5-1 and TRBJ1-1, is KAGVTQTPRYLIKTRGQQVTLSCSPISGHRSVSWYQQTPGQGLQFLFEYFSETQRNKGNFPGRFSGRQFSNSRSEMNVSTLELGDSALYLCASSLSTGSGTEAFFGQGTRLTVV.

The J gene is TRBJ1-3, the V gene TRBV9, with D hard to call. The length of the CDR3 is 15 residues. V gave up 0 bases and J gave up 2 bases, with 9 bases separating them. The germline CDR1 and CDR2 sequences are SGDLS and YYNGEE. DNA of the CDR3: TGTGCCAGCAGCGTAGACTCGTTCACTGGAAACACCATATATTTT. Translation: CASSVDSFTGNTIYF.

Note on this clone: Relative to the germline gene, one junction end is altered; a read error may explain this. The chain recombines TRBV6-1 with TRBJ2-7; D uncertain. The germline V gene has CDR1 MNHNS and CDR2 SASEGT. The CDR3 contains 14 residues. CDR3 residues: CASREGGSLYEQYF. The CDR3 nucleotides are TGTGCCAGCAGAGAAGGTGGATCCCTCTACGAGCAGTACTTC.

The CDR3 loop reads CASSLGGGGDIQYF. DNA of the CDR3: TGTGCCAGCAGCTTGGGCGGGGGCGGGGACATTCAGTACTTC. The chain recombines TRBV13 with TRBJ2-4, with D possibly being TRBD2 (7 bases). The V end lost 3 bases, the J end lost 8 bases, and 14 bases lay between the germline ends. CDR3 length: 14 residues. Germline CDR1 reads PRHDT; CDR2 reads FYEKMQ (reference sequence).

This chain links TRBV4-3 with TRBJ1-1; D call uncertain. The CDR3 spans 13 residues. From germline, CDR1 is LGHNA and CDR2 YSLEER. Trimming stripped 0 bases from V and 7 bases from J, with 9 bases between. The CDR3 reads CASSQDSRFEAFF. CDR3 DNA sequence: TGCGCCAGCAGCCAAGATAGTAGATTTGAAGCTTTCTTT.